This record concerns one T cell receptor (beta chain) sequence. Its antigen remains unidentified. This entry belongs to a study of graft-versus-host responses after intestinal transplantation. The overall study: Recipients uniformly received anti-thymocyte globulin induction, followed by tacrolimus and steroids for three to four years. Study-level findings and limits: The highest levels of circulating GvH clones went along with early declines in HvG clones after transplant. There were GvH clones found in recipient marrow, and some of them appeared first in ileum or blood.

The method was immunoSEQ multiplex PCR; TCRdb's version includes in-frame clones alone and lacks a portion of them. The repertoire includes about 100,000 clones, roughly nine tenths of them detected once, and roughly 0.97% sits in the top ten. This specimen consisted of unstimulated CD4+ T cells sorted from spleen or lymph node cells, obtained before transplant. This receptor was taken from a human donor who was the organ donor for an intestinal transplant.

CDR3 nucleotides: TGTGCCAGCAGTCCCGGGACAGCAGCAACTAATGAAAAACTGTTTTTT. Translated, it gives CASSPGTAATNEKLFF. This rearrangement joins TRBV7-6 to TRBJ1-4, with TRBD1 matching 7 bases. This CDR3 has 16 amino acids. Trimming removed 6 bases from V and 0 bases from J; junction bases left unmatched: 7. Looked up from germline, CDR1 is SGHVS and CDR2 is FNYEAQ.